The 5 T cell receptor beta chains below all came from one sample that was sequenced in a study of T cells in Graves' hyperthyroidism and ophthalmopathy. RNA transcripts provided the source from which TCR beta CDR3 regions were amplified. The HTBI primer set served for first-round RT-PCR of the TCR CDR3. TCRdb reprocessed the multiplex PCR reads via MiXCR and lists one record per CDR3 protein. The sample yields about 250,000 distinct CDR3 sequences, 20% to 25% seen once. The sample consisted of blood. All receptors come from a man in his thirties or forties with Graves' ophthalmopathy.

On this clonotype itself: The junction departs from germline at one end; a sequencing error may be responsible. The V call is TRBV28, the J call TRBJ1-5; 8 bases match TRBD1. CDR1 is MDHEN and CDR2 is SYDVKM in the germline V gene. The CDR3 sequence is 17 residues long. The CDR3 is CASSSTGQDVSNRPQHF. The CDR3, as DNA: TGTGCCAGCAGTTCCACGGGACAGGACGTTAGCAATCGGCCCCAGCATTTT.

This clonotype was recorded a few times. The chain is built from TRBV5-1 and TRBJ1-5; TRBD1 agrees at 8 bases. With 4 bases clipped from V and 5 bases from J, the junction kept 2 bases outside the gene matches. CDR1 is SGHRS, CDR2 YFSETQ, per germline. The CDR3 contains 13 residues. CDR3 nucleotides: TGCGCCAGCAGCGTGGACAGGGATCAGCCCCAGCATTTT. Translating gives CASSVDRDQPQHF.

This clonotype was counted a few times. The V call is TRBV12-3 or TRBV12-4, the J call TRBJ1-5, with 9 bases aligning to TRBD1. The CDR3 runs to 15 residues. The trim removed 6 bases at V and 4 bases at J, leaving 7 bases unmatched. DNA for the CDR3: TGTGCCAGCAGCACTCAGACAGGGGGAAATCAGCCCCAGCATTTT. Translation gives CASSTQTGGNQPQHF.

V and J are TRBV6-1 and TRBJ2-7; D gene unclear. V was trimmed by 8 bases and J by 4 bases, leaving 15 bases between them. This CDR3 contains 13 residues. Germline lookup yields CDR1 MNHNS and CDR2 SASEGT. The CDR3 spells CASGEGLEYEQYF. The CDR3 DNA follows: TGTGCCAGCGGCGAAGGCCTTGAATACGAGCAGTACTTC.

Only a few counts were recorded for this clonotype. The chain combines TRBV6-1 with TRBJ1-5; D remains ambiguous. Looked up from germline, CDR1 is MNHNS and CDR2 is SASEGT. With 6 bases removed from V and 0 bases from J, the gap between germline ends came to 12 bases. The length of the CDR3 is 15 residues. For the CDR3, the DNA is TGTGCCAGCAGACAAGGGCAGTATAGCAATCAGCCCCAGCATTTT. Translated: CASRQGQYSNQPQHF.